Each of the 11 T cell receptor beta chains below was sequenced from the same sample in a study of radiotherapy plus CTLA-4 blockade in lung cancer. Assay: immunoSEQ multiplex PCR; the TCRdb copy retains only in-frame clones and omits some. The profile shows tens of thousands of clones, more than 80% of them singletons. The starting material was peripheral blood, obtained from a patient treated with radiotherapy plus ipilimumab. Receptors were obtained from a human donor with non-small cell lung cancer who had stable disease on radiotherapy plus ipilimumab.

The chain carries TRBV2 and TRBJ2-3, with 9 bases identical to TRBD2. The length of the CDR3 is 14 residues. Germline-derived CDR1 and CDR2 are SNHLY and FYNNEI. Trimming took 6 bases from V and 6 from J; bases not matched to a gene: 7. CDR3 nucleotide sequence: TGTGCCAGCAGCCTAGCGGGAATTATCGATACGCAGTATTTT. Its protein product is CASSLAGIIDTQYF.

This clone appeared a single time. V usage is TRBV6-5 and J usage is TRBJ2-3, with 7 bases identical to TRBD2. The CDR3 runs to 15 residues. The V gene end was trimmed by 6 bases and the J gene end by 4 bases; junction bases not matched to a gene: 10. Germline CDR1 MNHEY, CDR2 SVGAGI. CDR3 sequence: CASSTGGGPADTQYF. The CDR3 nucleotides read TGTGCCAGCAGCACCGGGGGAGGGCCGGCAGATACGCAGTATTTT.

Of note for this clone: The same CDR3 is also encoded by other DNA sequences in this sample. The gene calls are TRBV7-2 and TRBJ2-7; TRBD1 might be the D (6 bases). The CDR3 extends over 16 amino acids. Deletions cut 6 bases from V and 2 bases from J, with 20 bases between. The germline V gene encodes CDR1 SGHTA and CDR2 FQGNSA. The CDR3, as DNA: TGTGCCAGCAGTCGCATCTCCGGGACACAAGCCTACGAGCAGTACTTC. Protein: CASSRISGTQAYEQYF.

This clone occurred once. The identical CDR3 is also encoded by other nucleotide sequences in the sample. V usage is TRBV7-9 and J usage is TRBJ1-1, with D maybe TRBD1 (6 bases). CDR1 is SEHNR, CDR2 FQNEAQ, per germline (reference sequence). CDR3 size: 15 residues. Trimming pared 1 base from V and 8 bases from J, leaving 17 bases between. The CDR3 reads CASSLVGGRATEAFF. The CDR3, as DNA: TGTGCCAGCAGCTTAGTAGGGGGTCGGGCCACCGAAGCTTTCTTT.

The V and J genes are TRBV2 and TRBJ2-7; D is unclear. This CDR3 is 14 amino acids long. Germline V gives CDR1 SNHLY, CDR2 FYNNEI. Trimming removed 1 base at V and 1 base at J, with 8 bases between. The CDR3 region has the DNA TGTGCCAGCAGTGAAGGCTGGGCGTCCTACGAGCAGTACTTC. Amino acid sequence: CASSEGWASYEQYF.

The gene calls are TRBV4-3 and TRBJ2-5; TRBD2 is a possible D gene (5 bases). The CDR3 has 13 amino acids. From germline, CDR1 is LGHNA and CDR2 YSLEER. The V gene lost 1 base and the J gene lost 7 bases, with 10 bases spanning the gap. CDR3 nucleotides: TGCGCCAGCAGCCAAGGGATGGGAGCGACCCAGTACTTC. Amino acid sequence: CASSQGMGATQYF.

This clone was recorded only once. This sequence joins TRBV5-1 and TRBJ2-2; 12 nucleotides line up with TRBD2. Trimming took 4 bases from V and 6 from J; bases not matched to a gene: 4. This CDR3 comprises 15 residues. In germline, CDR1 is SGHRS, CDR2 YFSETQ. The CDR3 nucleotides are TGCGCCAGCAGCCGACTAGCGGGAGCCGCCGGGGAGCTGTTTTTT. It translates to CASSRLAGAAGELFF.

CDR3 protein: CASSLAYREKRELGEQYF. Here the CDR3 DNA reads TGTGCCAGCAGCTTAGCCTACAGGGAGAAGCGGGAGTTGGGCGAGCAGTACTTC. The chain employs TRBV7-2 and TRBJ2-7; 8 bases match TRBD2. The CDR3 has 18 amino acids. The V and J ends lost 0 bases and 6 bases, in that order; junction bases with no gene match: 16. Germline V gene sequence: CDR1 SGHTA, CDR2 FQGNSA.

Concerning this clone: Different DNA sequences within this sample yield the same CDR3. The chain uses TRBV9 and TRBJ2-2; possible D gene TRBD2, 5 bases. CDR1 is SGDLS and CDR2 is YYNGEE in the germline V gene. This CDR3 contains 19 residues. Trimming removed 3 bases at V and 7 bases at J, with 28 bases between. The CDR3 nucleotides are TGTGCCAGCAGCGCTCATCGGAGGCTGGAGAGGGTTGGGAACGGGGAGCTGTTTTTT. It is translated as CASSAHRRLERVGNGELFF.

This chain connects TRBV2 to TRBJ2-5; D call uncertain. The J call may be incorrect, as the DNA end agrees better with TRBJ2-7. Germline V lookup: CDR1 SNHLY, CDR2 FYNNEI. This CDR3 comprises 11 residues. The CDR3 here is CASSLPYEQYF. CDR3 nucleotide sequence: TGTGCCAGCAGTTTACCCTACGAGCAGTACTTC.

This clone showed up just a few times. The chain employs TRBV16 and TRBJ2-7; 8 bases fit TRBD1. The CDR3 consists of 17 residues. V lost 4 bases to trimming and J lost 1 base; unmatched junction nucleotides: 12. The germline V gene encodes CDR1 KGHSY and CDR2 FQNENV. CDR3 region: CASSPGQGRTRSYEQYF. For the CDR3, the DNA is TGTGCCAGCAGCCCCGGACAGGGTAGAACTAGATCCTACGAGCAGTACTTC.